This TCR beta chain was found in a study of beta chain features in type 1 diabetes. General observations from the study: Type 1 diabetes patients had TCRB CDR3s that were shorter (moderately but significantly so) in all four CD4+ subsets.

Since all of the isolated RNA was reverse transcribed, expressed TCRB transcripts were what got sequenced. The data were produced by immunoSEQ multiplex PCR, yet TCRdb's version contains in-frame clones alone and is incomplete. The sample carries some 370,000 clones, roughly 9.8% recorded once. To note about this clone: What it binds is unknown.

The V end lost 5 bases, the J end lost 0 bases, and 7 bases lay between the germline ends. CDR1 MNHNS and CDR2 SASEGT come from the germline V gene. This CDR3 comprises 13 residues. The rearrangement uses TRBV6-1 and TRBJ1-1; D remains ambiguous. This receptor was obtained from a man aged 25-45 years with type 1 diabetes. The sample comprised central memory CD4+ T cells from blood. CDR3 loop: CASSPVLNTEAFF. The CDR3 nucleotides read TGTGCCAGCAGTCCAGTCTTGAACACTGAAGCTTTCTTT.